The next 8 T cell receptor beta chains were all read from a single sample in a study of shared clonotypes between healthy human individuals. Selected positively for CCR7 and CD45RO-negative, naive CD8 cells excluded terminally differentiated effector memory CD45RA+ cells. Generated by immunoSEQ multiplex PCR, the TCRdb table keeps only in-frame clones and is missing some. The table shows fewer than 800,000 clones, with about 91% occurring only once. The sample consisted of naive CD8+ T cells sorted from blood. These receptors came from a man aged 25 to 40 in good health.

The rearrangement uses TRBV14 and TRBJ2-7, with unresolved D. V shed 0 bases and J shed 5 bases, with 11 bases lying between them. CDR3 size: 14 residues. The V gene's germline CDR1 is SGHDN and CDR2 FVKESK. As DNA, the CDR3 is TGTGCCAGCAGCCAAGAACTCTCACGGGACGAGCAGTACTTC. It specifies CASSQELSRDEQYF.

This chain joins TRBV15 and TRBJ2-2; a weak D match, TRBD2 (6 bases). V dropped 8 bases and J dropped 3 bases, with 10 bases sitting between them. Germline V gene data show CDR1 as LNHNV and CDR2 as YYDKDF (reference sequence). The CDR3 is made up of 13 amino acids. The CDR3 DNA sequence: TGTGCCACCGAGTGGGAGGACACCGGGGAGCTGTTTTTT. This gives the protein CATEWEDTGELFF. The variable domain in full, completed from reference TRBV15 and TRBJ2-2, reads DAMVIQNPRYQVTQFGKPVTLSCSQTLNHNVMYWYQQKSSQAPKLLFHYYDKDFNNEADTPDNFQSRRPNTSFCFLDIRSPGLGDTAMYLCATEWEDTGELFFGEGSRLTVL.

The rearrangement links TRBV27 to TRBJ1-5, with D uncertain. The CDR3 covers 13 residues. V dropped 8 bases and J dropped 0 bases, with 8 bases sitting between them. The germline gives CDR1 MNHEY, CDR2 SMNVEV (reference sequence). CDR3 in amino acids: CASGEGSNQPQHF. The CDR3 DNA sequence: TGTGCCAGCGGCGAGGGTAGCAATCAGCCCCAGCATTTT.

The V and J genes are TRBV4-1 and TRBJ2-5; a possible D gene is TRBD1 (6 bases). The germline gives CDR1 MGHRA, CDR2 YSYEKL. The CDR3 extends over 17 amino acids. Trimming stripped 3 bases from V and 2 bases from J, with 19 bases between. The CDR3 DNA follows: TGCGCCAGCAGCCAGGAACCCGGCAGGGGCGGACAAGAGACCCAGTACTTC. This sequence encodes CASSQEPGRGGQETQYF.

The chain combines TRBV19 with TRBJ2-7, with D hard to call. Trimming left V 1 base short and J 6 bases short, with 10 bases between. CDR1 and CDR2 (germline): LNHDA, SQIVND (reference sequence). The CDR3 is 13 amino acids. The CDR3 here is CASSIALSSEQYF. As DNA, the CDR3 is TGTGCCAGTAGTATAGCCCTCTCTAGCGAGCAGTACTTC.

V and J are TRBV10-3 and TRBJ2-7, with 13 bases that match TRBD2. The V and J ends lost 10 bases and 2 bases, in that order; junction bases with no gene match: 2. The CDR3 has 13 amino acids. The germline gives CDR1 ENHRY, CDR2 SYGVKD. CDR3 loop: CATGTSGTYEQYF. The CDR3 DNA sequence: TGTGCCACAGGGACTAGCGGGACCTACGAGCAGTACTTC.

The rearrangement links TRBV9 to TRBJ1-1, with D unresolved. Germline V lookup: CDR1 SGDLS, CDR2 YYNGEE. There are 14 residues in the CDR3. Trimming removed 3 bases at V and 1 base at J, with 10 bases between. CDR3 in amino acids: CASSERESNTEAFF. DNA for the CDR3: TGTGCCAGCAGCGAACGGGAATCGAACACTGAAGCTTTCTTT.

As DNA, the CDR3 is TGTGCCAGCAGCTTTCCGGGACTAGCCTACGAGCAGTACTTC. The encoded protein is CASSFPGLAYEQYF. J is TRBJ2-7 and V is TRBV11-2, with 8 positions matching TRBD2. This CDR3 region has 14 residues. Germline V gives CDR1 SGHAT, CDR2 FQNNGV. With V trimmed by 3 bases and J by 2 bases, 3 bases remained unmatched.